Presented here are 7 T cell receptor beta chains from one specimen sequenced in a study of Graves' ophthalmopathy and Graves' hyperthyroidism. Amplification targeted the TCR beta CDR3 regions, with RNA transcripts as the source material. Second-round multiplex PCR came after a first-round RT-PCR that employed HTBI primers. TCRdb reprocessed the multiplex PCR reads via MiXCR and lists one record per CDR3 protein. The sample carries under 200,000 distinct CDR3 sequences, approximately 40% recorded once. Sequenced sample: peripheral blood. These receptor sequences come from a woman between 40 and 55 years old with Graves' ophthalmopathy.

This rearrangement joins TRBV12-3 or TRBV12-4 to TRBJ2-4; 9 bases fit TRBD1. The CDR3 contains 14 residues. The junction had 7 bases not matched to a gene; V was cut back by 4 bases and J by 9 bases. Written as DNA, the CDR3 is TGTGCCAGCAGTTCAACAGGGGGCGTGGGCATTCAGTACTTC. It codes for CASSSTGGVGIQYF.

This clonotype showed up just once. V is TRBV7-3 and J is TRBJ2-7, with D unclear. V was pared by 8 bases and J by 4 bases, with 18 bases between. CDR1 is SGHTA and CDR2 is FQGTGA in the germline V gene. CDR3 length: 14 amino acids. The CDR3 loop reads CASSFSRGSYEQYF. The CDR3 nucleotides read TGTGCCAGCTCCTTTAGTCGTGGATCTTACGAGCAGTACTTC.

This clonotype was recorded many times. V and J are TRBV6-2 or TRBV6-3 and TRBJ1-3, with D hard to call. Germline V gene lookup returns CDR1 MNHEY and CDR2 SVGEGT. Trimming removed 0 bases at V and 3 bases at J, with 9 bases between. The CDR3 runs to 15 residues. CDR3 loop: CASSYSGLIGNTIYF. Here the CDR3 DNA reads TGTGCCAGCAGTTACTCGGGGTTGATTGGAAACACCATATATTTT.

Ten or more counts support this clonotype. The genes are TRBV19 and TRBJ1-4; tentative D call: TRBD1 (6 bases). V shed 6 bases and J shed 7 bases, with 18 bases lying between them. The CDR3 covers 15 residues. The V gene's germline CDR1 is LNHDA and CDR2 SQIVND (reference sequence). CDR3 nucleotides: TGTGCCAGTAGCGCCCTTGGGGGGCTAGTTGAAAAACTGTTTTTT. This gives the protein CASSALGGLVEKLFF.

This clonotype was seen at least ten times. DNA of the CDR3: TGTGCCAGCAGTTACGCGGGAGCCTATGGCTACACCTTC. Translating gives CASSYAGAYGYTF. The rearrangement links TRBV6-5 to TRBJ1-2; D is unresolved. CDR1 is MNHEY, CDR2 SVGAGI, per germline. This CDR3 spans 13 amino acids. Trimming removed 2 bases from V and 4 bases from J, with 8 bases in between.

This clonotype was picked up many times. This chain uses TRBV11-3 with TRBJ2-7, with D maybe TRBD1 (6 bases). Deletions cut 0 bases from V and 7 bases from J, with 7 bases between. This CDR3 is 12 amino acids long. Germline CDR1 SGHNT, CDR2 YENEEA. CDR3 amino acids: CASSLEGGEQYF. In DNA form, the CDR3 reads TGTGCCAGCAGCTTAGAAGGGGGTGAGCAGTACTTC.

This clonotype was found a few times. The chain carries TRBV5-1 and TRBJ1-2; possible D gene TRBD1, 5 bases. The germline V and J ends were trimmed by 2 bases and 3 bases, with 17 bases remaining between them. This CDR3 is 16 amino acids long. Per the germline V gene, CDR1 is SGHRS and CDR2 is YFSETQ. Here the CDR3 reads CASSFAWGRGDYGYTF. The CDR3, as DNA: TGCGCCAGCAGCTTCGCCTGGGGGAGAGGTGACTATGGCTACACCTTC.